One and the same sample provided the 32 T cell receptor beta chains below, sequenced in a study of tumor and adjacent non-tumor tissue in lung cancer. The template was RNA from unsorted bulk tissue. TCRbeta libraries were built with three rounds of nested PCR, modified from ARM-PCR. One entry per CDR3 protein results from TCRdb running MiXCR on the multiplex PCR reads. Here the sample spans around 79,000 distinct CDR3 sequences, roughly 72% being singletons. The sequenced sample consisted of lung tumor tissue. The receptors stem from a woman in her thirties or forties with non-small cell lung cancer.

Concerning this clonotype itself: One junction end disagrees with the germline gene, perhaps due to a read error. This chain joins TRBV29-1 and TRBJ1-2, with 7 nucleotides matching TRBD1. CDR1 SQVTM and CDR2 ANQGSEA come from the germline V gene. CDR3 length: 14 amino acids. The CDR3 loop is CSVQTQQGNYGYIF. The DNA for the CDR3 is TGCAGCGTTCAAACACAACAGGGGAACTATGGCTACATCTTC.

CDR3 loop: CSVRGASADTQYF. The CDR3 bases are TGCAGCGTTCGGGGGGCCTCTGCAGATACGCAGTATTTT. The chain carries TRBV29-1 and TRBJ2-3; weak D call: TRBD2 (7 bases). Trimming took off 5 bases at V and 4 bases at J, with 13 bases between the two ends. Germline V CDR1 and CDR2: SQVTM, ANQGSEA. The CDR3 is 13 residues long.

The sample holds one count of this clonotype. One end of the junction is discordant with germline, which a read error may explain. The rearrangement joins TRBV20-1 to TRBJ2-2; no definite D call. Germline V gene sequence: CDR1 DFQATT, CDR2 SNEGSKA (reference sequence). This CDR3 spans 14 amino acids. The CDR3 DNA follows: TGCAGAGCTACCTCCCTGGAAAACACCGTGGAGCTGTTTTTT. Translating it yields CRATSLENTVELFF.

Worth noting for this clonotype: Because it lacks the conserved phenylalanine or tryptophan at the end, this CDR3 is likely a read error. CDR3 DNA: TGTGCCAACAGCATCCCCGGAGCCGTGGGTGAGCAGTTCCTA. Protein: CANSIPGAVGEQFL. The rearrangement links TRBV11-2 to TRBJ2-1; D is uncertain. Germline V gene lookup returns CDR1 SGHAT and CDR2 FQNNGV. This CDR3 has 14 residues.

With regard to this clonotype: Relative to the germline gene, one junction end is altered; a read error may explain this. V gene TRBV6-6 combines with J gene TRBJ1-5; the D is unclear. This CDR3 is 15 amino acids long. Per germline, CDR1 MNHNY and CDR2 SVGAGI (reference sequence). CDR3 DNA: TGTGCCAGCAGTTCCCCGGGCAGTTTCAATCAACCCCTGCATTTT. It is translated as CASSSPGSFNQPLHF.

As for this clonotype: At one end, the junction sequence differs from germline, possibly due to a read error. V and J are TRBV6-5 and TRBJ1-1; D gene uncertain. This CDR3 has 13 residues. Germline CDR1 reads MNHEY; CDR2 reads SVGAGI. CDR3 nucleotide sequence: TGTGCCAGCAGTAACATGGCGGCCCCTGAATCTTTCTTT. It encodes CASSNMAAPESFF.

With respect to this clonotype: A junction end diverges from the germline sequence, so it may reflect a read error. This chain connects TRBV12-3 or TRBV12-4 to TRBJ1-1; no definite D call. This CDR3 spans 13 amino acids. The CDR3 is CGTPPDPSTGAFF. The CDR3 nucleotides read TGTGGCACCCCCCCAGACCCAAGCACTGGAGCTTTCTTT.

The chain is built from TRBV6-1 and TRBJ2-3; D gene uncertain. CDR1 MNHNS and CDR2 SASEGT come from the germline V gene. CDR3 length: 12 residues. The CDR3 bases are TGTGCGGGCGCAGTTGGCCCAGATACGCAGTATTTT. Protein product: CAGAVGPDTQYF.

A remark on this clonotype: A read error may produce the germline difference seen at one junction end. V and J are TRBV6-5 and TRBJ2-2; maybe TRBD2 (5 bases). The CDR3 covers 12 residues. The germline V gene encodes CDR1 MNHEY and CDR2 SVGAGI. Written as DNA, the CDR3 is TGTGCCAGCAGTCGCTTCACCGGGGAGCTGTCCTTT. Protein product: CASSRFTGELSF.

Comments on this clonotype: One end of the junction does not line up with germline, which may come from a read error. The rearrangement links TRBV11-2 to TRBJ2-3; TRBD2 agrees at 9 bases. The CDR3 spans 16 residues. CDR1 and CDR2 (germline): SGHAT, FQNNGV. In DNA, the CDR3 is TGTGCCAGCAGGCCTCTTAAAGCGGGGGGCACAAATACACAGTATTTT. Encoded protein: CASRPLKAGGTNTQYF.

The chain links TRBV10-3 to TRBJ2-1; TRBD2 aligns across 7 bases. J was trimmed by 9 bases and V by 11 bases; bases with no gene match: 16. The germline gives CDR1 ENHRY, CDR2 SYGVKD. This CDR3 has 14 residues. DNA for the CDR3: TGTGCCGCCGGAGTACCGGGAGGACCAGGTGAGCAGTTCTTC. Amino acids: CAAGVPGGPGEQFF.

The gene calls are TRBV29-1 and TRBJ2-1; 9 positions agree with TRBD2. The J call is doubtful: the DNA matches TRBJ2-7 better. The CDR3 runs to 13 residues. Looked up from germline, CDR1 is SQVTM and CDR2 is ANQGSEA. The CDR3 DNA sequence: TGCAGCGTTGAAGGGACTAGCGCCGATGAGCAGTACTTC. Translating gives CSVEGTSADEQYF.

In this sample, this clonotype turned up once. An end of the junction differs from the germline gene, which may be a read error. The rearrangement links TRBV11-2 to TRBJ2-5, with D perhaps matching TRBD2 (6 bases). The length of the CDR3 is 17 residues. Per the germline V gene, CDR1 is SGHAT and CDR2 is FQNNGV. The CDR3 DNA is TGTGTCAGCAGCTTAGGTAATAGCGGAGGCCTACAAGAGAACCAGTACTTC. Protein: CVSSLGNSGGLQENQYF.

Many counts were recorded for this clonotype. The J gene is TRBJ2-3, the V gene TRBV10-3; 11 nucleotides line up with TRBD2. CDR3 length: 15 amino acids. After removal of 3 bases from V and 5 bases from J, the junction contained 4 bases not matched to a gene. The germline gives CDR1 ENHRY, CDR2 SYGVKD. CDR3 residues: CAISDPTSGRDTQYF. In DNA, the CDR3 is TGTGCCATCAGTGACCCCACTAGCGGGAGAGATACGCAGTATTTT.

There are a few counts of this clonotype. A single base separates this from a much larger clone, so it may be a read error. CDR3 loop: CTSSFLAGGIETQYF. In DNA, the CDR3 is TGTACCAGCAGCTTCCTAGCGGGAGGAATCGAGACCCAGTACTTC. V and J are TRBV11-2 and TRBJ2-5; 11 bases align to TRBD2. The CDR3 has 15 residues. Germline V gene sequence: CDR1 SGHAT, CDR2 FQNNGV.

As regards this clonotype: The conserved phenylalanine or tryptophan is not found at the CDR3 terminus, so this likely reflects a read error. The DNA is left out, because the CDR3 cannot be placed on it with certainty; the CDR3 is given as TCRdb lists it. The chain couples TRBV11-2 to TRBJ2-7. From its first to its last residue, the CDR3 has 13 amino acids. Germline-derived CDR1 and CDR2 are SGHAT and FQNNGV. CDR3 residues: CASSLRPVLGQYL.

This rearrangement joins TRBV30 to TRBJ1-1, with 7 bases aligning to TRBD1. The CDR3 consists of 12 residues. Trimming at V came to 4 bases and at J to 8 bases, leaving 7 bases not matched to a gene. Per the germline V gene, CDR1 is GTSNPN and CDR2 is SVGIG (reference sequence). This CDR3 reads CAWIRDSAEAFF. CDR3 sequence (DNA): TGTGCCTGGATTAGGGACAGCGCGGAAGCTTTCTTT.

The rearrangement uses TRBV12-3 or TRBV12-4 and TRBJ2-5, with D uncertain. The germline V and J ends were trimmed by 5 bases and 4 bases, with 17 bases remaining between them. The CDR3 runs to 15 residues. The CDR3 spells CASSHQTAATETQYF. In DNA, the CDR3 is TGTGCCAGCAGTCATCAGACGGCTGCTACAGAGACCCAGTACTTC.

On this clonotype: The junction differs from germline at one of its ends, possibly a read error. The chain uses TRBV4-1 and TRBJ2-5; 11 nucleotides line up with TRBD2. CDR3 length equals 15 residues. CDR1 and CDR2 (germline): MGHRA, YSYEKL. As DNA, the CDR3 is TGCGCCAACAGCCAAGAAAAGACTAGCGGGGTGAAAGTACAATTC. It translates to CANSQEKTSGVKVQF.

Remarks on this clonotype: One base away lies a much larger clone, so this may be a sequencing read error. J is TRBJ2-4 and V is TRBV6-5; tentatively, D is TRBD1 (6 bases). This CDR3 comprises 15 residues. Trimming cost V 7 bases and J 11 bases, with 24 bases left between them. Germline assignment: CDR1 MNHEY and CDR2 SVGAGI. As DNA, the CDR3 is TGTGCCAGCATAAGAGTGGGGGCAGGAGGCAACGTTCAGTACTTC. It translates to CASIRVGAGGNVQYF.

There are a few counts of this clonotype. A much more abundant neighbour one base away suggests this may be a read error. This chain links TRBV5-4 with TRBJ2-3; 8 bases map to TRBD2. CDR3 size: 14 residues. Looked up from germline, CDR1 is SGHNT and CDR2 is YYREEE (reference sequence). The CDR3 nucleotides read TGTGTCAGCAGCTTGCCGGGAGGGGAAGATACGCAGTATTTT. It specifies CVSSLPGGEDTQYF.

This clonotype was recorded only once. At one end, the junction sequence differs from germline, possibly due to a read error. This chain links TRBV28 with TRBJ2-3; D is uncertain. CDR3 size: 14 residues. Germline V lookup: CDR1 MDHEN, CDR2 SYDVKM. The CDR3 sequence is CASSTQDYTDTHYF. The CDR3 nucleotides are TGTGCCAGCAGTACCCAGGATTACACAGATACGCACTATTTT.

For this clonotype: Being one base from a much bigger clone, this may be a read error. The CDR3 sequence: CASSFSGYLNGELFF. CDR3 sequence (DNA): TGTGCCAGCAGCTTTTCGGGGTACCTAAACGGGGAGCTGTTTTTT. This chain joins TRBV7-8 and TRBJ2-2; tentatively, D is TRBD2 (5 bases). Germline V lookup: CDR1 SGHVS, CDR2 FQNEAQ. The CDR3 extends over 15 amino acids. Trimming stripped 3 bases from V and 7 bases from J, with 15 bases between.

In regard to this clonotype: This clone may be a read error of a much larger clone one base away. This CDR3 is missing its conserved last phenylalanine or tryptophan, likely due to a read error. The chain employs TRBV5-6 and TRBJ2-5, with D uncertain. Germline V gene data show CDR1 as SGHDT and CDR2 as YYEEEE. The CDR3 sequence is 13 residues long. V lost 0 bases and J lost 2, with 5 bases in between. The CDR3 region has the DNA TGTGCCAGCAGCTTGGCCCCACAAGAGACCCAGTACATC. This codes for CASSLAPQETQYI.

Remarks on this clonotype: A read error may be the cause here, since a much bigger clone is one base away. The chain combines TRBV28 with TRBJ1-5; D remains unclear. The CDR3 contains 16 residues. CDR1 is MDHEN, CDR2 SYDVKM, per germline. CDR3: CATSLAGGRNNQPQHF. For the CDR3, the DNA is TGTGCCACCAGTTTAGCTGGCGGACGTAACAATCAGCCCCAGCATTTT.

This clonotype was counted only a few times. The V and J genes are TRBV4-1 and TRBJ2-1, with D maybe TRBD2 (6 bases). The V gene's germline CDR1 is MGHRA and CDR2 YSYEKL. Trimming removed 6 bases at V and 1 base at J, with 13 bases between. The CDR3 length is 15 residues. The CDR3 sequence: CASSMGRGSYNEQFF. The CDR3 nucleotides are TGCGCCAGCAGTATGGGGCGGGGATCCTACAATGAGCAGTTCTTC.

This clonotype is a singleton in its sample. This clone may be a read error of a much larger clone one base away. The chain uses TRBV20-1 and TRBJ2-7; the D is unclear. The last part of the DNA fits TRBJ2-1 better; the J call may be wrong. Germline V gives CDR1 DFQATT, CDR2 SNEGSKA (reference sequence). This CDR3 has 13 amino acids. As DNA, the CDR3 is TGCAGTGCTAGAGTCCCTAGTTTAAACGAGCAGTTCTTC. Protein: CSARVPSLNEQFF.

In regard to this clonotype: A read error may account for a junction end that differs from germline. The chain carries TRBV24-1 and TRBJ2-2; D may be TRBD1 (5 bases). The CDR3 is made up of 17 amino acids. Per germline, CDR1 KGHDR and CDR2 SFDVKD. The CDR3 is CDTSDRGQGDFDGELFF. In DNA, the CDR3 is TGTGACACCAGTGATCGCGGACAAGGGGATTTCGATGGGGAGCTGTTTTTT.

This rearrangement joins TRBV29-1 to TRBJ1-1; tentatively, D is TRBD1 (5 bases). Germline CDR1 is SQVTM and CDR2 is ANQGSEA. CDR3 length equals 15 residues. The DNA for the CDR3 is TGCAGGTTTGCCCCTCATACCGGGGCGAACACTGAAGCTTTCTTT. Amino acids: CRFAPHTGANTEAFF.

A remark on this clonotype: The junction differs from germline at one of its ends, possibly a read error. The chain has TRBV5-6 and TRBJ2-5; no firm D call. The CDR3 is 13 residues long. CDR1 is SGHDT and CDR2 is YYEEEE in the germline V gene. This CDR3 is CASSLAPQDTQYF. The CDR3 nucleotides are TGTGCCAGCAGCTTGGCCCCACAAGATACCCAATACTTC.

This clonotype was recorded many times. This rearrangement joins TRBV28 to TRBJ2-3, with a weak D call TRBD2 (6 bases). The germline CDR1 and CDR2 sequences are MDHEN and SYDVKM. Trimming pared 6 bases from V and 8 bases from J, leaving 33 bases between. The CDR3 loop spans 19 amino acids. The CDR3 DNA sequence: TGTGCCAGCAGCCTCGACGGACCTCAACTGTCCGGGAGTCGCGGTACGCAGTATTTT. It translates to CASSLDGPQLSGSRGTQYF.

A note on this clonotype: This sequence may be a read error, since a much larger clone differs from it by one base. This chain uses TRBV7-8 with TRBJ2-2; weak D call: TRBD2 (5 bases). The CDR3 extends over 15 amino acids. Germline CDR1 and CDR2: SGHVS and FQNEAQ. CDR3 coding DNA: TGTACCAGCAGCTTTTCGGGGTACCTAACCGGGGAGCTGTTTTTT. Residues: CTSSFSGYLTGELFF.